The TCR beta chain under discussion was sequenced for a study of T-cell reconstitution after alpha-beta-depleted transplantation in children. Preparation of the TCRbeta library used unique molecular identifiers. One entry per CDR3 protein results from TCRdb running MiXCR on the PCR reads. This table has 600,000 to 700,000 distinct CDR3 sequences, around a sixth appearing once. Germline values: CDR1 ENHRY, CDR2 SYGVKD. The CDR3 spans 14 residues. V was trimmed by 0 bases and J by 5 bases, leaving 8 bases between them. This clonotype was recorded many times. The chain links TRBV10-3 to TRBJ2-4; maybe TRBD1 (6 bases). The TCR originated in a human donor who donated a stem cell graft to a child with acute myeloid leukemia. The material sequenced was PBMCs from the stem cell graft donor, taken from the stem cell graft. The CDR3, as DNA: TGTGCCATCAGTGAGTCGGCAGGGGAAAACATTCAGTACTTC. This codes for CAISESAGENIQYF.